This T cell receptor (beta chain) was obtained from a study of PD-L1 blockade in urothelial cancer. About the study: Atezolizumab therapy began for patients at some point between 2013 and 2014, dosed at 1,200 mg intravenously every 3 weeks. Peripheral blood specimens exhibited a median yield of 141,255 T cells. It was at 3 weeks (second dose) and 6 weeks after treatment start that blood was analyzed.

Profiling relied on immunoSEQ multiplex PCR, and the TCRdb table lists in-frame clones only, not all of them. The repertoire holds some 120,000 clones, with about 83% as singletons. Regarding time point: peripheral blood 6 weeks after treatment start. Locally advanced or metastatic urothelial carcinoma affected all patients. This clonotype originated in a man in his forties or fifties with urothelial cancer. The sequenced sample was PBMCs, obtained around atezolizumab (anti-PD-L1) treatment.

The CDR3 loop reads CAGRTTGDQPQHF. In nucleotides, the CDR3 is TGTGCCGGACGTACAACAGGGGATCAGCCCCAGCATTTT. The chain employs TRBV28 and TRBJ1-5, with 7 nucleotides matching TRBD1. The CDR3 sequence is 13 residues long. Per germline, CDR1 MDHEN and CDR2 SYDVKM. V gave up 11 bases and J gave up 5 bases; unmatched junction bases: 9.